The rows below give T cell receptor beta chains drawn from one sample of a study of CD8+ T cells in alopecia areata. Only in-frame clones appear in the TCRdb table, and some are missing; sequencing was by immunoSEQ multiplex PCR. The table has some 130,000 clones, 49% seen once. The source material was CD8+ T cells sorted from blood, sampled at week 0. Receptor source: a human donor with alopecia areata. CDR3s include the opening cysteine and the closing phenylalanine or tryptophan. The order of the fields is D gene, V gene, J gene, clone size, CDR3 DNA, CDR3 protein. A D gene is named only where the DNA matches it firmly. Part of the rows lack a size; the others show once, few, many or a class for expanded clones.

NA	TRBV27	TRBJ1-1	NA	TGTGCCAGCAGTTTCTCCCCGGACAAGCCGAACACTGAAGCTTTCTTT	CASSFSPDKPNTEAFF
NA	TRBV5-6	TRBJ1-1	NA	TGTGCCAGCAGCGTGGGGGACCCGACGAGCCCTTTCTTT	CASSVGDPTSPFF
NA	TRBV27	TRBJ1-1	NA	TGTGCCAGCAGTTTAATCGGGGCGGTCACTGAAGCTTTCTTT	CASSLIGAVTEAFF
NA	TRBV4-3	TRBJ2-3	few	TGCGCCAGCAGCCAAGAGGGCACCACAGATACGCAGTATTTT	CASSQEGTTDTQYF
NA	TRBV18	TRBJ2-7	few	TGTGCCAGCCAACAAACGGACGGATCCTACGAGCAGTACTTC	CASQQTDGSYEQYF
NA	TRBV29-1	TRBJ2-1	NA	TGCAGTCCGTGGGCAGTCGATGAAAATGAGCAGTTCTTC	CSPWAVDENEQFF
NA	TRBV9	TRBJ1-2	NA	TGTGCCAGCAGCGCAGAGGGCCACATGAATTTCTTCTATGGCTACACCTTC	CASSAEGHMNFFYGYTF
NA	TRBV2	TRBJ1-1	NA	TGTGCCAGCCGGACGGCTAACACTGAAGCTTTCTTT	CASRTANTEAFF
TRBD1	TRBV2	TRBJ2-7	once	TGTGCCAGCAGTGAAGGACAGGGGACGGAGCAGTACTTC	CASSEGQGTEQYF
NA	TRBV2	TRBJ1-2	few	TGTGCCAGCAGAGCCGGTCGATGGACACTAGATGGCTACACCTTC	CASRAGRWTLDGYTF
TRBD1	TRBV6-1	TRBJ1-5	few	TGTGCCAGCAGTGAACTCACAGGGGGGAATCAGCCCCAGCATTTT	CASSELTGGNQPQHF
TRBD1	TRBV4-3	TRBJ2-3	NA	TGCGCCAGCAGCCAACTAACAGGGGTGGGCACAGATACGCAGTATTTT	CASSQLTGVGTDTQYF
TRBD2	TRBV30	TRBJ2-3	NA	TGTGCCGCTGTGACGGGACTAGGGCCAGATACGCAGTATTTT	CAAVTGLGPDTQYF
TRBD1	TRBV7-8	TRBJ2-4	NA	TGTGCCAGCAGCGCCTGGACAGGGTTGGGTAACATTCAGTACTTC	CASSAWTGLGNIQYF
NA	TRBV30	TRBJ1-5	once	TGTGCCTGGACCGAGGGGCTCCCTTATAGCAATCAGCCCCAGCATTTT	CAWTEGLPYSNQPQHF
NA	TRBV19	TRBJ1-1	few	TGTGCCAGTAGTCTCAGAATGAACACTGAAGCTTTCTTT	CASSLRMNTEAFF
NA	TRBV7-9	TRBJ2-1	NA	TGTGCCAGCAGCTTAGGGGGGGCGAATGAGCAGTTCTTC	CASSLGGANEQFF
TRBD1	TRBV27	TRBJ2-5	NA	TGTGCCAGCAGTTGGGACAGGGGGCGGGTAGAGACCCAGTACTTC	CASSWDRGRVETQYF
NA	TRBV19	TRBJ1-5	NA	TGTGCCACCTTGCCGGGAGACAATCAGCCCCAGCATTTT	CATLPGDNQPQHF
NA	TRBV5-1	TRBJ1-2	NA	TGCGCCAGCAGCTTGGGGCAGGCGGGCTATGGCTACACCTTC	CASSLGQAGYGYTF
NA	TRBV30	TRBJ2-7	NA	TGTGCCTGGACCGACCGTCCGAGCTCCTACGAGCAGTACTTC	CAWTDRPSSYEQYF
NA	TRBV13	TRBJ1-1	NA	TGTGCCAGCAGCTTCATGAACACTGAAGCTTTCTTT	CASSFMNTEAFF
NA	TRBV13	TRBJ1-1	few	TGTGCCAGCAGCCTGCCCCACGGGACTGAAGCTTTCTTT	CASSLPHGTEAFF
NA	TRBV5-6	TRBJ2-1	NA	TGTGCCAGCACGCAAGACAGTTACAATGAGCAGTTCTTC	CASTQDSYNEQFF
NA	TRBV5-6	TRBJ2-5	NA	TGTGCCAGCAGCGACGTGGGGGAAGAGACCCAGTACTTC	CASSDVGEETQYF
TRBD1	TRBV30	TRBJ1-5	few	TGTGCCTGGAGTGAAGTTAAGGTTGGACAGGGTTTTCAGCCCCAGCATTTT	CAWSEVKVGQGFQPQHF
NA	TRBV4-1	TRBJ1-1	NA	TGCGCCAGCAGCCAAGACCCCGAGAACACTGAAGCTTTCTTT	CASSQDPENTEAFF
NA	TRBV27	TRBJ1-2	few	TGTGCCACCGGGGGGCAGGGGCCTGGCTACACCTTC	CATGGQGPGYTF
NA	TRBV6-1	TRBJ1-5	NA	TGTGCCAGCAGTGAAGAGGGGGGGGCATGGAATCAGCCCCAGCATTTT	CASSEEGGAWNQPQHF
NA	TRBV4-1	TRBJ2-4	NA	TGCGCCAGCAGCCAACGAGAAGCTTTAAACATTCAGTACTTC	CASSQREALNIQYF
TRBD1	TRBV9	TRBJ1-2	NA	TGTGCCAGCAGCGTGATGACAGGGGATGGCTACACCTTC	CASSVMTGDGYTF
NA	TRBV25-1	TRBJ2-7	NA	TGTGCCAGCAGTGAGGACGGCAGCTCCTACGAGCAGTACTTC	CASSEDGSSYEQYF
NA	TRBV10-3	TRBJ2-3	few	TGTGCCATCAGTACACCTATCACAGATACGCAGTATTTT	CAISTPITDTQYF
NA	TRBV29-1	TRBJ1-2	NA	TGCAGCGTTGGGACAGATGAGGGCTACACCTTC	CSVGTDEGYTF
NA	TRBV6-5	TRBJ1-1	few	TGTGCCAGCAGTTACTCAGAGGGATACACTGAAGCTTTCTTT	CASSYSEGYTEAFF
NA	TRBV5-1	TRBJ1-5	NA	TGCGCCAGCAGCTTGGGGTGGAATCAGCCCCAGCATTTT	CASSLGWNQPQHF
TRBD1	TRBV9	TRBJ2-7	NA	TGTGCCAGCAGCGTTTCGGACAGGAACTACGAGCAGTACTTC	CASSVSDRNYEQYF
TRBD1	TRBV7-9	TRBJ2-7	NA	TGTGCCAGCAGCTCATGGACAGGGAGCTCCTACGAGCAGTACTTC	CASSSWTGSSYEQYF
TRBD1	TRBV23-1	TRBJ2-2	NA	TGCGCCAGCAGTCAATCTAGGGGACAGGGTAGCACCGGGGAGCTGTTTTTT	CASSQSRGQGSTGELFF
NA	TRBV7-9	TRBJ2-3	NA	TGTGCCAGCAGCTTACGGGGAATAAGCACAGATACGCAGTATTTT	CASSLRGISTDTQYF
NA	TRBV7-3	TRBJ1-1	NA	TGTGCCAGCAGCTTAGGGCAGAACACTGAAGCTTTCTTT	CASSLGQNTEAFF
NA	TRBV6-6	TRBJ2-4	few	TGTGCCAGCATTAATTCGTACAGCTTAGCCAAAAACATTCAGTACTTC	CASINSYSLAKNIQYF